These T cell receptor beta chains were read from a single sample in a study of T-cell memory formation after mild COVID-19. Each CDR3 protein is one row after TCRdb ran MiXCR on the 5' RACE reads. The sample records under 300,000 distinct CDR3 sequences, around 10% being singletons. Source material: PBMCs or a T cell subset sorted from them (not recorded which). These TCRs come from a man younger than 35 who had mild COVID-19 (a few samples of this study predate the infection). Cell type and time point are not known. Each CDR3 is given with its conserved first and last residue. The order of the fields is clone size, D gene, V gene, J gene, CDR3 protein, CDR3 DNA. A D gene is named only where the DNA matches it firmly. The size entry is marked missing in some rows and otherwise reads once, few, many or a size class.

>many|-|TRBV28|TRBJ1-4
CASSHGGAGKLFF
TGTGCCAGCAGCCACGGGGGGGCCGGAAAACTGTTTTTT
>-|-|TRBV27|TRBJ1-5
CASSSAGYNQPQHF
TGTGCCAGCAGTTCCGCGGGATACAATCAGCCCCAGCATTTT
>-|-|TRBV7-9|TRBJ2-2
CASTRLPNTGELFF
TGTGCCAGCACCCGACTGCCGAACACCGGGGAGCTGTTTTTT
>-|TRBD1|TRBV5-1|TRBJ2-2
CASSTGQGAVTGELFF
TGCGCCAGCAGCACCGGACAGGGGGCCGTTACCGGGGAGCTGTTTTTT
>-|-|TRBV24-1|TRBJ1-5
CTTSGSGEQPQHF
TGTACCACCAGTGGTAGCGGGGAACAGCCCCAGCATTTT
>many|-|TRBV12-3/TRBV12-4|TRBJ1-1
CASRIAGVMNTEAFF
TGTGCCAGCAGAATCGCCGGGGTCATGAACACTGAAGCTTTCTTT
>many|-|TRBV3-1|TRBJ2-3
CASSQAPPPDTQYF
TGTGCCAGCAGCCAAGCACCCCCCCCGGATACGCAGTATTTT
>few|-|TRBV18|TRBJ2-5
CASSPRDGQETQYF
TGTGCCAGCTCACCCAGGGACGGGCAAGAGACCCAGTACTTC
>-|-|TRBV12-3/TRBV12-4|TRBJ1-4
CASSPSTNEKLFF
TGTGCCAGCAGCCCATCAACTAATGAAAAACTGTTTTTT
>few|TRBD2|TRBV18|TRBJ2-7
CASSTSGGFYEQYF
TGTGCCAGCTCAACTAGCGGGGGTTTTTACGAGCAGTACTTC
>many|TRBD2|TRBV12-3/TRBV12-4|TRBJ2-3
CAGSSGATDTQYF
TGTGCCGGGAGTAGCGGGGCCACAGATACGCAGTATTTT
>-|-|TRBV9|TRBJ2-6
CASGRETPRAPLTF
TGTGCCAGCGGCCGGGAGACGCCTAGAGCCCCCTTGACTTTC
>-|-|TRBV6-6|TRBJ2-5
CASRGQNQETQYF
TGTGCCAGCAGGGGACAAAACCAAGAGACCCAGTACTTC
>many|TRBD2|TRBV10-3|TRBJ2-3
CAHAGVSTDTQYF
TGTGCCCACGCGGGGGTAAGCACAGATACGCAGTATTTT
>few|-|TRBV4-3|TRBJ1-4
CASSTSIVSVF
TGCGCCAGCAGCACCTCGATCGTGTCCGTTTTT
>-|-|TRBV7-6|TRBJ1-4
CASSQRGEKLFF
TGTGCCAGCAGCCAGAGGGGGGAAAAACTGTTTTTT
>-|TRBD1|TRBV7-2|TRBJ2-7
CASGDRLYEQYF
TGTGCCAGCGGGGACAGGTTATACGAGCAGTACTTC
>-|TRBD1|TRBV5-1|TRBJ1-1
CASSVLPGQGNTEAFF
TGCGCCAGCAGCGTTTTACCGGGACAGGGGAACACTGAAGCTTTCTTT
>once|-|TRBV5-4|TRBJ2-5
CASSPGLEETQYF
TGTGCCAGCAGCCCCGGACTGGAAGAGACCCAGTACTTC
>-|TRBD1|TRBV5-1|TRBJ2-2
CASSFGTVPGGELFF
TGCGCCAGCAGCTTCGGGACAGTCCCGGGCGGGGAGCTGTTTTTT
>many|-|TRBV5-5|TRBJ2-3
CASSLPQSSDTQYF
TGTGCCAGCAGCCTACCTCAATCTTCGGATACGCAGTATTTT
>-|-|TRBV6-2/TRBV6-3|TRBJ2-5
CASSDRGRNFQETQYF
TGTGCCAGCAGTGACCGGGGACGGAACTTCCAAGAGACCCAGTACTTC
>few|-|TRBV27|TRBJ2-1
CASSLSTAVYNEQFF
TGTGCCAGCAGTTTATCGACAGCCGTCTACAATGAGCAGTTCTTC
>many|TRBD1|TRBV25-1|TRBJ2-7
CASEGTAFGEQYF
TGTGCCAGCGAGGGGACAGCCTTCGGCGAGCAGTACTTC
>few|-|TRBV7-3|TRBJ1-1
CASSLNPGLDTEAFF
TGTGCCAGCAGCTTAAATCCGGGTTTGGACACTGAAGCTTTCTTT
>-|-|TRBV3-1|TRBJ2-3
CASSGPGFDTQYF
TGTGCCAGCAGCGGCCCCGGGTTCGATACGCAGTATTTT